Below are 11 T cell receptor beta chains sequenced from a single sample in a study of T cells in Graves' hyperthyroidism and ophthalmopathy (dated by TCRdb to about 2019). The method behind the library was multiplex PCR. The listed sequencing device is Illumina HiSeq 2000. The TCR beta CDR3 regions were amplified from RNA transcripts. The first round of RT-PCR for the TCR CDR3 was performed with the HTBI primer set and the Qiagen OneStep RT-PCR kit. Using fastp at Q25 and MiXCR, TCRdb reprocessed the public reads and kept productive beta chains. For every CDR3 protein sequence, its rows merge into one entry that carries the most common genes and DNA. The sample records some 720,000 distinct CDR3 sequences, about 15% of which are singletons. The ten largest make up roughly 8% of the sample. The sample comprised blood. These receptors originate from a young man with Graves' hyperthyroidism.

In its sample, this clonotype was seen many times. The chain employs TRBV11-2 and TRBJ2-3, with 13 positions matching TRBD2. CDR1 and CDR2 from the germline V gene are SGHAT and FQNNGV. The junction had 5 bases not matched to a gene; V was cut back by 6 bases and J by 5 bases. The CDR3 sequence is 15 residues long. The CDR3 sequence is CASSFGLAGVDTQYF. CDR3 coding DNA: TGTGCCAGCAGTTTTGGACTAGCGGGAGTAGATACGCAGTATTTT. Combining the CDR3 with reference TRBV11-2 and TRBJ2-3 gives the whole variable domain EAGVAQSPRYKIIEKRQSVAFWCNPISGHATLYWYQQILGQGPKLLIQFQNNGVVDDSQLPKDRFSAERLKGVDSTLKIQPAKLEDSAVYLCASSFGLAGVDTQYFGPGTRLTVL.

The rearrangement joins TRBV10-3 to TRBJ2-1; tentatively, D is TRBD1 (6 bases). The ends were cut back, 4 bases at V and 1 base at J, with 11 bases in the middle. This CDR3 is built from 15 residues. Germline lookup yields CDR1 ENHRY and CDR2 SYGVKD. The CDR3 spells CAISAPGHSYNEQFF. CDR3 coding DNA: TGTGCCATCAGTGCTCCGGGACATTCCTACAATGAGCAGTTCTTC.

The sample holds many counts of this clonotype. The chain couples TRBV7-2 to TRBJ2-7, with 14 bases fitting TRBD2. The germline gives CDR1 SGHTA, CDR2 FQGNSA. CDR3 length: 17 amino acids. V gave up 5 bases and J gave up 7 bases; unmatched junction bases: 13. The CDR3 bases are TGTGCCAGCAGCCCTGGACTAGCGGGAGGAGTTGCGGAAGAGCAGTACTTC. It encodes CASSPGLAGGVAEEQYF.

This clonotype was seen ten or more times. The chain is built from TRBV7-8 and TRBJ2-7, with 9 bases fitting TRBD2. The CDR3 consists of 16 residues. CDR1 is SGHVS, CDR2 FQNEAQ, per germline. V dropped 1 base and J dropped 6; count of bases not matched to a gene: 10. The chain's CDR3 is CASSLEASGNGGEQYF. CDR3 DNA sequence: TGTGCCAGCAGCTTAGAGGCTAGCGGGAACGGTGGCGAGCAGTACTTC.

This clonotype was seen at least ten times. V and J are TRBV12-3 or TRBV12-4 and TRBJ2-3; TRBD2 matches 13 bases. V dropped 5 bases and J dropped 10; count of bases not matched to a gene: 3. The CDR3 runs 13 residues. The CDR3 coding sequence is TGTGCCAGCAGTAGCGGACTAGCGGGGGCGCAGTATTTT. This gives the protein CASSSGLAGAQYF.

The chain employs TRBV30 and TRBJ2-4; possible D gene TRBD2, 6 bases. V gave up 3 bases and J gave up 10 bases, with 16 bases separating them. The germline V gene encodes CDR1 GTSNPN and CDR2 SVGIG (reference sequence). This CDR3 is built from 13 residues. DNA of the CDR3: TGTGCCTGGAGCTATGATAGCGGCGTTATTCAGTACTTC. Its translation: CAWSYDSGVIQYF. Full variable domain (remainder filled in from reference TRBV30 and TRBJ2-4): SQTIHQWPATLVQPVGSPLSLECTVEGTSNPNLYWYRQAAGRGLQLLFYSVGIGQISSEVPQNLSASRPQDRQFILSSKKLLLSDSGFYLCAWSYDSGVIQYFGAGTRLSVL.

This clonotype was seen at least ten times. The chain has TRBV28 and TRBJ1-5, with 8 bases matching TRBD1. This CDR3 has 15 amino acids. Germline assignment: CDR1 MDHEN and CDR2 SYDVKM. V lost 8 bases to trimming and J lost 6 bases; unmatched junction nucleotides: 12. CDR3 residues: CASRTATGEVQPQHF. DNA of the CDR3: TGTGCCAGCCGAACTGCGACAGGGGAGGTTCAGCCCCAGCATTTT.

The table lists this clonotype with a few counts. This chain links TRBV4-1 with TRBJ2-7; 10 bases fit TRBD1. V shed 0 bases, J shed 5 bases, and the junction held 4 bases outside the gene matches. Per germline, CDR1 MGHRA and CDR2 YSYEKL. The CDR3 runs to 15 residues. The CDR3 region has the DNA TGCGCCAGCAGCCAAGAGGGGACAGGGGTCGACGAGCAGTACTTC. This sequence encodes CASSQEGTGVDEQYF.

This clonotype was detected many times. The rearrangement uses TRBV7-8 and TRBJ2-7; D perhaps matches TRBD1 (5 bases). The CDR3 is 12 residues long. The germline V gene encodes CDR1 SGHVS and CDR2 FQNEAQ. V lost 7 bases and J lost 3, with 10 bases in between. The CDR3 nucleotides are TGTGCCAGCACCACTACAGGCTACGAGCAGTACTTC. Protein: CASTTTGYEQYF. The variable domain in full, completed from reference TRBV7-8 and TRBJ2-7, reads GAGVSQSPRYKVAKRGQDVALRCDPISGHVSLFWYQQALGQGPEFLTYFQNEAQLDKSGLPSDRFFAERPEGSVSTLKIQRTQQEDSAVYLCASTTTGYEQYFGPGTRLTVT.

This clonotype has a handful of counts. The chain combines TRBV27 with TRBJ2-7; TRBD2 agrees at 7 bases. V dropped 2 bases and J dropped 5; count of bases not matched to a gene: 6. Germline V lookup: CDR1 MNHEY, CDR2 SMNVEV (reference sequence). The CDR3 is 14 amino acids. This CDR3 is CASSLRAGVHEQYF. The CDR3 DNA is TGTGCCAGCAGTTTAAGGGCGGGAGTGCACGAGCAGTACTTC.

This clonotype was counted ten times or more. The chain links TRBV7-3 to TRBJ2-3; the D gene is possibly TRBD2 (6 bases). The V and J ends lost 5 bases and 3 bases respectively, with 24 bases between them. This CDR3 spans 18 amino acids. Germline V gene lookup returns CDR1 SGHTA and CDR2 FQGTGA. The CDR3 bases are TGTGCCAGCAGCGGTCACCCCCGTAATGTTGCGGGAACAGATACGCAGTATTTT. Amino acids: CASSGHPRNVAGTDTQYF.